This paragraph reports one T cell receptor beta chain. V was pared by 2 bases and J by 4 bases, with 3 bases of the junction left unmatched. The CDR3 has 16 amino acids. Germline V CDR1 and CDR2: DFQATT, SNEGSKA (reference sequence). This record comes from a study of response to subunit inactivated influenza vaccine. TCRdb re-analysed the RT-PCR reads in MiXCR, keeping a single row per CDR3 protein. The sample lists roughly 500,000 distinct CDR3 sequences; approximately 15% were seen once. The sequence derives from a man between 50 and 75 years old who received an inactivated influenza vaccine. The chain couples TRBV20-1 to TRBJ2-1; TRBD2 matches 15 bases. Here the sequenced sample was CD4+ T cells sorted from PBMCs, taken 23 months after vaccination. CDR3 region: CSARRTSGRVYNEQFF. As DNA, the CDR3 is TGCAGTGCTAGAAGGACTAGCGGGAGGGTGTACAATGAGCAGTTCTTC.